The text below deals with one T cell receptor beta chain. Its antigen is currently unknown. TCRdb analysed the 5' RACE reads with MiXCR anew, one entry per CDR3 protein. Among 150,000 or so distinct CDR3 sequences listed, roughly 4% were seen once. This sample is drawn from a study of human T cells and chemical hapten exposure. At the level of the study: Largely, small differences in pooled library volume made per-sample TCR yields vary.

Blood, whole and unfractionated, served as the source for total RNA extraction. Per germline, CDR1 LGHNA and CDR2 YSLEER. V lost 4 bases to trimming and J lost 0 bases; unmatched junction nucleotides: 4. The CDR3 has 15 amino acids. Study findings and constraints: No shift was seen in TCRs above 1 in 1000 frequency with DPC sensitization.

J is TRBJ2-7 and V is TRBV4-3, with TRBD1 identical over 9 bases. This TCR derives from a female donor in good health. The CDR3 region is CASSRGTGPSYEQYF. CDR3 sequence (DNA): TGCGCCAGCAGCCGAGGGACAGGGCCCTCCTACGAGCAGTACTTC.